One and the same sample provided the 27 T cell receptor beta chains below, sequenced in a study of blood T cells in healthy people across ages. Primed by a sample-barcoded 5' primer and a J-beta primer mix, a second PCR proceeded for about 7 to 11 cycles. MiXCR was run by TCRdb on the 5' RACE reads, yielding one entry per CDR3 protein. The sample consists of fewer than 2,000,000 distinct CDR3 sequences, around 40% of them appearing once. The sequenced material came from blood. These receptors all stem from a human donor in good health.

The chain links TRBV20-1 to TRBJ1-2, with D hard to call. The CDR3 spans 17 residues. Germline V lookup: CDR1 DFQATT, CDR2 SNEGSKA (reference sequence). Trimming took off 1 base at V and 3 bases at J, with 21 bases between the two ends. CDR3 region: CSARVSRGDPGDYGYTF. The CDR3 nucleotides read TGCAGTGCTAGAGTCTCCCGCGGAGACCCCGGTGACTATGGCTACACCTTC.

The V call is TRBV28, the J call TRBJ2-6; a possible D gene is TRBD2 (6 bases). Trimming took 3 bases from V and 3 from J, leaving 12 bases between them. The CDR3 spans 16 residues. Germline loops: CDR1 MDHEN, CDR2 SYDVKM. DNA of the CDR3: TGTGCCAGCAGTTTCTCCCGGGACTTTGGGGCCAACGTCCTGACTTTC. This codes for CASSFSRDFGANVLTF.

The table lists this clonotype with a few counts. CDR3 amino acids: CASSQLGVGHRGLGYTF. The CDR3 DNA follows: TGTGCCAGCAGCCAACTCGGGGTTGGCCACAGGGGTCTTGGCTACACCTTC. The genes are TRBV3-1 and TRBJ1-2; 7 bases match TRBD1. Germline V CDR1 and CDR2: LGHDT, YNNKEL (reference sequence). The length of the CDR3 is 17 residues. Germline trimming cut 2 bases from V and 7 bases from J; bases unmatched to any gene: 16.

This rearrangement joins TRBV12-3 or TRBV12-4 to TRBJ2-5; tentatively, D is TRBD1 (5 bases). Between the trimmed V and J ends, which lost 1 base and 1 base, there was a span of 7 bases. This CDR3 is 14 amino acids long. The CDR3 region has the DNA TGTGCCAGCAGTTTAGAGGGGATCCAAGAGACCCAGTACTTC. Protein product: CASSLEGIQETQYF.

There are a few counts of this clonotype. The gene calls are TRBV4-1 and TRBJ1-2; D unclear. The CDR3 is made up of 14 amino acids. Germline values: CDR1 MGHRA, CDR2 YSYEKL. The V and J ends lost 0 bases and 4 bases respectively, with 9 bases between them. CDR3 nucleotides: TGCGCCAGCAGCCAAGATCTGCGACTCTATGGCTACACCTTC. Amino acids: CASSQDLRLYGYTF.

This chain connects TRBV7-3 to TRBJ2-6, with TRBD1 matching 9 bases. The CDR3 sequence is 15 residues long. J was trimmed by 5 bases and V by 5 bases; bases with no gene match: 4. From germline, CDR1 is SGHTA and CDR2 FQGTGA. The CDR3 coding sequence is TGTGCCAGCAGCGTTAACAGGGGGCGGGCCAACGTCCTGACTTTC. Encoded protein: CASSVNRGRANVLTF.

Here the CDR3 reads CASKRTLGGTVGNTIYF. The CDR3 bases are TGCGCCAGCAAGCGAACCCTCGGGGGAACAGTGGGAAACACCATATATTTT. V is TRBV4-1 and J is TRBJ1-3, with a possible D match to TRBD1 (5 bases). Trimming cost V 7 bases and J 4 bases, with 23 bases left between them. This CDR3 has 17 residues. Per the germline V gene, CDR1 is MGHRA and CDR2 is YSYEKL.

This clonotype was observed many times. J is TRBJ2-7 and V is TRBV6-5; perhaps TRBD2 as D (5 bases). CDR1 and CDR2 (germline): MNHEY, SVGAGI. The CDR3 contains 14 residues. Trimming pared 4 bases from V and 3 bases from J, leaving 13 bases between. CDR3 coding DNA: TGTGCCAGCAGTTCCCTCGGGAACCGCTACGAGCAGTACTTC. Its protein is CASSSLGNRYEQYF.

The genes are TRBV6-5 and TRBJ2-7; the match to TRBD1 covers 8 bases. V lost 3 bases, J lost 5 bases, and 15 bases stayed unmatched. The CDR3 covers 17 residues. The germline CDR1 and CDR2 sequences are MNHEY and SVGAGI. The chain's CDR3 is CASSYSYVDRDPDEQYF. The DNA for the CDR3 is TGTGCCAGCAGTTATTCCTATGTGGACAGGGATCCCGACGAGCAGTACTTC.

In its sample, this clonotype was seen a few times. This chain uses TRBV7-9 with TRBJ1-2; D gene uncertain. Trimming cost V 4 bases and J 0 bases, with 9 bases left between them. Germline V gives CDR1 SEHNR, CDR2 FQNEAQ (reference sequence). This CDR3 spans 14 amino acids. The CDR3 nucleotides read TGTGCCAGCAGCTCCCTAACAGCTAACTATGGCTACACCTTC. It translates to CASSSLTANYGYTF.

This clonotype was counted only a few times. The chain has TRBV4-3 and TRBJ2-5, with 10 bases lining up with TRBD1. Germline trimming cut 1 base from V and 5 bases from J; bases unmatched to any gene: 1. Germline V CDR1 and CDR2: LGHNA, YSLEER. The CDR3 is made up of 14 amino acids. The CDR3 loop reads CASSQGQGAETQYF. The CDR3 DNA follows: TGCGCCAGCAGCCAAGGACAGGGGGCCGAGACCCAGTACTTC.

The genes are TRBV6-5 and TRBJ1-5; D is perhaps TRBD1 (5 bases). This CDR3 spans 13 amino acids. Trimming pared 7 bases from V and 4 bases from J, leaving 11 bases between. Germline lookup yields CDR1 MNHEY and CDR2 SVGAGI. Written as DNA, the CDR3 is TGTGCCAGCACGGGGGGGATGAATCAGCCCCAGCATTTT. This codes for CASTGGMNQPQHF.

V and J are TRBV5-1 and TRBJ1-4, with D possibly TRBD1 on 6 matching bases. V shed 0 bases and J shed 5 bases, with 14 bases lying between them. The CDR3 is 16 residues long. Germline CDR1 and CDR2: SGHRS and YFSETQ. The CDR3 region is CASSLGQVLGNEKLFF. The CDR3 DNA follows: TGCGCCAGCAGCTTGGGACAGGTCCTTGGCAATGAAAAACTGTTTTTT.

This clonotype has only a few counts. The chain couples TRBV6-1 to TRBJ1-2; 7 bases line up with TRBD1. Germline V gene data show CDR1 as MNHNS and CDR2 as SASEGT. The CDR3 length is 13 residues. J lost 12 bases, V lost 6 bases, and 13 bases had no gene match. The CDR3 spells CASRGITGQFDTF. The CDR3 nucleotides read TGTGCCAGCAGGGGGATCACGGGACAGTTTGACACCTTC.

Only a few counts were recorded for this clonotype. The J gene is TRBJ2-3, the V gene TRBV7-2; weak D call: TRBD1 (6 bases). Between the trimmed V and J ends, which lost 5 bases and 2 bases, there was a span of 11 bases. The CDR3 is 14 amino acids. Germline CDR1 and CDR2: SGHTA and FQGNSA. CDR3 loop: CASSARQVTDTQYF. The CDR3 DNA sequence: TGTGCCAGCAGCGCCCGACAGGTCACAGATACGCAGTATTTT.

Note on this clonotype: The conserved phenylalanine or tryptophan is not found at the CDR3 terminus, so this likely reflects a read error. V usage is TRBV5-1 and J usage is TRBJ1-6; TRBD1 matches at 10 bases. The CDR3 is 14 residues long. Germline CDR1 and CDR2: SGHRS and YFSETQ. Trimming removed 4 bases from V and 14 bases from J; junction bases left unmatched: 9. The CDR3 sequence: CASSAGTGDVTLHL. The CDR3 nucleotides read TGCGCCAGCAGCGCCGGGACAGGGGACGTGACCCTCCACTTG.

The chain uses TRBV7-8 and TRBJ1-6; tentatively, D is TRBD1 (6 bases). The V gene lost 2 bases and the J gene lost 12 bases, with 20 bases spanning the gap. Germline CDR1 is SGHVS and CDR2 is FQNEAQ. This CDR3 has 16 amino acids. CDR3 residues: CASSLSDSLRPQPLHF. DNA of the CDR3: TGTGCCAGCAGCTTATCGGACAGTTTACGGCCTCAACCCCTCCACTTT.

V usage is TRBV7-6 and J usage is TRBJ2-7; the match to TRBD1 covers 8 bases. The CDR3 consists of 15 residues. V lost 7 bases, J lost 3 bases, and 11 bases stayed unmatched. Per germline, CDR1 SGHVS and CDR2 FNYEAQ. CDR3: CASTPEAGGYYEQYF. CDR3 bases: TGTGCCAGCACGCCCGAGGCAGGGGGCTACTACGAGCAGTACTTC.

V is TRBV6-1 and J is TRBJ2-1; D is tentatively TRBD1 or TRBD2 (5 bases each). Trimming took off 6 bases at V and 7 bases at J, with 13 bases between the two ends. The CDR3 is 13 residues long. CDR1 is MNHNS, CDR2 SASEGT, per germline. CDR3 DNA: TGTGCCAGCAGGGTGACGGGGCTAAATGAGCAGTTCTTC. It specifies CASRVTGLNEQFF.

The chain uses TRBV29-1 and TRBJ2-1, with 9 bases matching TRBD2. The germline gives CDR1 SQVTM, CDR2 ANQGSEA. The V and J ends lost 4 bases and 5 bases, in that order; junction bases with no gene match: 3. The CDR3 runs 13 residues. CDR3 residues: CSVGLADHNEQFF. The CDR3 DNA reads TGCAGCGTTGGACTAGCGGACCACAATGAGCAGTTCTTC.

The CDR3 spells CASRAELTDTQYF. In DNA, the CDR3 is TGCGCCAGCAGGGCAGAACTCACGGATACGCAGTATTTT. This rearrangement joins TRBV5-1 to TRBJ2-3; no clear D. The germline V gene has CDR1 SGHRS and CDR2 YFSETQ. This CDR3 is 13 amino acids long. V lost 5 bases to trimming and J lost 6 bases, with 13 bases between them.

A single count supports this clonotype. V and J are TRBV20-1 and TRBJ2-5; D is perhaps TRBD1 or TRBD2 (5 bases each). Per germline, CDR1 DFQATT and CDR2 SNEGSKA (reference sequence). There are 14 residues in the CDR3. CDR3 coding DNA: TGCAGGCGGGTGGGCCCCGGGGCGCGAGAGACCCAGTACTTC. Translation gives CRRVGPGARETQYF.

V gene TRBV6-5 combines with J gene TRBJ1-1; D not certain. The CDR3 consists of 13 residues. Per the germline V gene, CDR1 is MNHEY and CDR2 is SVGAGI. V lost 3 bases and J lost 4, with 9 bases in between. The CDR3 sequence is CASSYDWGTEAFF. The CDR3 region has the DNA TGTGCCAGCAGTTATGATTGGGGCACTGAAGCTTTCTTT.

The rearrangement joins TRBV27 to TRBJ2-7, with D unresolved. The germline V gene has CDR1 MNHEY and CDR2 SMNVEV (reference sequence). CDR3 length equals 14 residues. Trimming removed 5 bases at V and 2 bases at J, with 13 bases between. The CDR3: CASSNIRATYEQYF. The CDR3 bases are TGTGCCAGCAGTAATATCCGGGCCACCTACGAGCAGTACTTC.

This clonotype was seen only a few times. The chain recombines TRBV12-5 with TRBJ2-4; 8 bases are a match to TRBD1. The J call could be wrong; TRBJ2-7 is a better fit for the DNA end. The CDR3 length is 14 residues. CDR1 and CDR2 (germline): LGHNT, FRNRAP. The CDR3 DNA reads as TGTGCTAGTGGTCGGGACAGGACCTCCTACGAGCAGTACTTC. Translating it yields CASGRDRTSYEQYF.

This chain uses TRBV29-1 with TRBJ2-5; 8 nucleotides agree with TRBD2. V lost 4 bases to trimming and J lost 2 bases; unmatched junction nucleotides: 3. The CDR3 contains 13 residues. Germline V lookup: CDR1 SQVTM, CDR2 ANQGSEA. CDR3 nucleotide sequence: TGCAGCGTTGCGGGAGGGGGGCAAGAGACCCAGTACTTC. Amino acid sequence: CSVAGGGQETQYF.

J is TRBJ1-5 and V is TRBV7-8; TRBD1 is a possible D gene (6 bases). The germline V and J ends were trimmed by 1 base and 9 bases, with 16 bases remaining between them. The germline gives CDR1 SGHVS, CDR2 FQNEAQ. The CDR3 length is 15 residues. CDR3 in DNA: TGTGCCAGCAGCTTAGACACGGGGGGGCCGCGGCCCCAGCATTTT. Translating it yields CASSLDTGGPRPQHF.